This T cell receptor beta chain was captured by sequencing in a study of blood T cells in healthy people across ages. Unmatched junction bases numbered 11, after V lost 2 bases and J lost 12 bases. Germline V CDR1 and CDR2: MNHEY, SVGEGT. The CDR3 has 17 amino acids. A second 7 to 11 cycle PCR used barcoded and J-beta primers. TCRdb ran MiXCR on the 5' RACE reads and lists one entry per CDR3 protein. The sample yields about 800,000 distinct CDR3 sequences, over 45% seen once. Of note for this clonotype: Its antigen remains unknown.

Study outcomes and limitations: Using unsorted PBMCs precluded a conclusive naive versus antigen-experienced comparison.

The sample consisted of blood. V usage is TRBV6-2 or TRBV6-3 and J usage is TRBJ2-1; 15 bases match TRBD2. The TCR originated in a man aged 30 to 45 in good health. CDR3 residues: CASSYPSGLAGGDGQFF. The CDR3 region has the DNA TGTGCCAGCAGTTACCCCTCGGGACTAGCGGGGGGAGACGGGCAGTTCTTC.